This T cell receptor beta chain was retrieved from a study of T cells after yellow fever vaccination. This clonotype was seen only a few times. The authors made TCR cDNA by 5'RACE template switching, adding a universal primer site and UMIs. TCRdb reprocessed the 5' RACE reads via MiXCR and lists one record per CDR3 protein. The sample holds hundreds of thousands of distinct CDR3 sequences, approximately 13% seen once. The CDR3 has 13 residues. The germline V gene has CDR1 KGHDR and CDR2 SFDVKD. The V end was cut by 2 bases, the J end by 8 bases, with 11 bases between. The sample here was PBMCs, taken on the day of the yellow fever booster vaccination. This TCR came from a man under 40 who received the YFV17D yellow fever vaccine. The chain recombines TRBV24-1 with TRBJ1-2; maybe TRBD1 (6 bases). The DNA for the CDR3 is TGTGCCACCAGTGATTCCCCGGGACAAGGCTACACCTTC. It translates to CATSDSPGQGYTF.